In its sample, the clone carrying this T cell receptor beta chain was seen many times. Its antigen is undetermined. The sample comes from a study of T-cell memory formation after mild COVID-19. Background on the study: Most TCR clusters belonged to a single donor.

Study-level points and caveats: Balance between CD4 and CD8 was seen in clones contracting day 15 to 85, and a CD4+ lean was seen in later expanders.

The CDR3 covers 12 residues. The V gene's germline CDR1 is SQVTM and CDR2 ANQGSEA. The ends lost 7 bases at V and 8 bases at J; junction bases unmatched: 2. With constant-segment primers, 5'RACE yielded cDNA libraries of TCR alpha and TCR beta that carried sample barcodes and UMIs. Using its own MiXCR run on the 5' RACE reads, TCRdb lists one record per CDR3 protein. The data contain under 90,000 distinct CDR3 sequences, approximately 13% of them seen just once; the ten biggest clones take up 25% to 35%. This clonotype originated in an adult woman who had mild COVID-19 (a few samples of this study predate the infection). Cell type and time point are not known. The sample was PBMCs or a T cell subset sorted from them (not recorded which). The chain couples TRBV29-1 to TRBJ2-1; 13 positions agree with TRBD2. The CDR3 DNA sequence: TGCAGCGCGGGACTAGCGGGGTATGAGCAGTTCTTC. Residues: CSAGLAGYEQFF.